This is a list of T cell receptor beta chains from one sample in a study of radiation and T cells in renal cell carcinoma. Data came from immunoSEQ multiplex PCR; TCRdb stores just in-frame clones and leaves some out. Of some 150,000 clones listed, around nine tenths were seen once; the top ten hold under 20%. The sample was blood, taken from a patient whose treatment included radiotherapy and nephrectomy. These receptors came from a woman in her forties or fifties with renal cell carcinoma. The CDR3 runs from the conserved cysteine through the conserved F or W. The D gene is left open where the match is weak. A row's size may be missing; if present it is once, few, many or a size class.

d_call: NA
j_call: TRBJ1-4
clone_size: NA
v_call: TRBV6-5
cdr3_aa: CASRRQRFNEKLFF
cdr3_nt: TGTGCCAGCAGGCGACAGAGATTTAATGAAAAACTGTTTTTT

d_call: NA
j_call: TRBJ2-7
clone_size: NA
v_call: TRBV7-2
cdr3_aa: CASSWTDKYEQYF
cdr3_nt: TGTGCCAGCAGCTGGACAGACAAATACGAGCAGTACTTC

d_call: TRBD1
j_call: TRBJ1-5
clone_size: NA
v_call: TRBV19
cdr3_aa: CASSVSTGKLRGNQPQHF
cdr3_nt: TGTGCCAGTAGTGTATCGACAGGGAAGCTTAGGGGCAATCAGCCCCAGCATTTT

d_call: NA
j_call: TRBJ2-1
clone_size: NA
v_call: TRBV9
cdr3_aa: CASSGRNSYNEQFF
cdr3_nt: TGTGCCAGCAGCGGGCGTAACTCCTACAATGAGCAGTTCTTC

d_call: TRBD1
j_call: TRBJ2-5
clone_size: NA
v_call: TRBV5-6
cdr3_aa: CASSSRDRGAWETQYF
cdr3_nt: TGTGCCAGCAGCTCTCGGGACAGGGGAGCGTGGGAGACCCAGTACTTC

d_call: NA
j_call: TRBJ2-3
clone_size: NA
v_call: TRBV5-5
cdr3_aa: CATKSSFRGPDTQYF
cdr3_nt: TGTGCCACCAAGTCGAGTTTTCGGGGACCAGATACGCAGTATTTT

d_call: TRBD1
j_call: TRBJ1-6
clone_size: NA
v_call: TRBV30
cdr3_aa: CAWSRGQGVSPLHF
cdr3_nt: TGTGCCTGGAGCCGAGGACAGGGTGTTTCACCCCTCCACTTT

d_call: TRBD1
j_call: TRBJ2-3
clone_size: once
v_call: TRBV15
cdr3_aa: CATSGNQQGAVVDTQYF
cdr3_nt: TGTGCCACCAGCGGAAACCAACAGGGGGCTGTAGTAGATACGCAGTATTTT

d_call: NA
j_call: TRBJ1-1
clone_size: NA
v_call: TRBV6-1
cdr3_aa: CASSELDRITEAFF
cdr3_nt: TGTGCCAGCAGTGAATTGGACAGAATCACTGAAGCTTTCTTT

d_call: NA
j_call: TRBJ2-3
clone_size: NA
v_call: TRBV9
cdr3_aa: CASSVGRTDTQYF
cdr3_nt: TGTGCCAGCAGCGTAGGACGAACAGATACGCAGTATTTT

d_call: NA
j_call: TRBJ2-5
clone_size: once
v_call: TRBV27
cdr3_aa: CASSRISGQETQYF
cdr3_nt: TGTGCCAGCAGTAGAATTTCCGGACAAGAGACCCAGTACTTC

d_call: NA
j_call: TRBJ1-2
clone_size: NA
v_call: TRBV9
cdr3_aa: CASSVEGSYGYTF
cdr3_nt: TGTGCCAGCAGCGTAGAGGGGAGCTATGGCTACACCTTC

d_call: TRBD2
j_call: TRBJ2-7
clone_size: NA
v_call: TRBV15
cdr3_aa: CATSRLGTSGSYEQYF
cdr3_nt: TGTGCCACCAGCAGACTAGGGACTAGCGGCTCCTACGAGCAGTACTTC

d_call: NA
j_call: TRBJ2-1
clone_size: NA
v_call: TRBV7-9
cdr3_aa: CASSSDGNEQFF
cdr3_nt: TGTGCCAGCAGCTCCGACGGGAATGAGCAGTTCTTC

d_call: TRBD1
j_call: TRBJ2-2
clone_size: NA
v_call: TRBV7-2
cdr3_aa: CASSPFGTGDTGELFF
cdr3_nt: TGTGCCAGCAGCCCATTTGGGACAGGGGACACCGGGGAGCTGTTTTTT

d_call: TRBD2
j_call: TRBJ2-7
clone_size: NA
v_call: TRBV14
cdr3_aa: CASSQDWGGEQYF
cdr3_nt: TGTGCCAGCAGCCAAGATTGGGGGGGCGAGCAGTACTTC

d_call: NA
j_call: TRBJ2-1
clone_size: NA
v_call: TRBV18
cdr3_aa: CASSPLHTGVDEQFF
cdr3_nt: TGTGCCAGCTCACCACTCCATACGGGAGTCGATGAGCAGTTCTTC

d_call: NA
j_call: TRBJ2-1
clone_size: NA
v_call: TRBV5-6
cdr3_aa: CASSLMSTGISYNEQFF
cdr3_nt: TGTGCCAGCAGCCTTATGTCAACAGGGATCTCCTACAATGAGCAGTTCTTC

d_call: NA
j_call: TRBJ1-5
clone_size: NA
v_call: TRBV6-5
cdr3_aa: CASSPETQIRQPQHF
cdr3_nt: TGTGCCAGCAGTCCAGAGACACAGATTCGTCAGCCCCAGCATTTT

d_call: NA
j_call: TRBJ1-2
clone_size: NA
v_call: TRBV5-4
cdr3_aa: CASSLDPSNYGYTF
cdr3_nt: TGTGCCAGCAGCTTGGATCCCAGTAACTATGGCTACACCTTC

d_call: NA
j_call: TRBJ1-2
clone_size: NA
v_call: TRBV28
cdr3_aa: CASRSISYTF
cdr3_nt: TGTGCCAGCAGGTCAATATCTTACACCTTC

d_call: TRBD2
j_call: TRBJ2-3
clone_size: NA
v_call: TRBV6-4
cdr3_aa: CASSDSTSGGADTQYF
cdr3_nt: TGTGCCAGCAGTGACTCGACTAGCGGGGGGGCAGATACGCAGTATTTT

d_call: NA
j_call: TRBJ2-1
clone_size: NA
v_call: TRBV7-3
cdr3_aa: CASSSSDEQFF
cdr3_nt: TGTGCCAGCAGCTCCTCCGATGAGCAGTTCTTC

d_call: NA
j_call: TRBJ1-5
clone_size: NA
v_call: TRBV30
cdr3_aa: CAWSDPPGINSNQPQHF
cdr3_nt: TGTGCCTGGAGTGACCCTCCAGGGATTAATAGCAATCAGCCCCAGCATTTT

d_call: NA
j_call: TRBJ2-7
clone_size: once
v_call: TRBV6-5
cdr3_aa: CASSYRRWGAYEQYF
cdr3_nt: TGTGCCAGCAGTTACCGGAGGTGGGGCGCCTACGAGCAGTACTTC

d_call: NA
j_call: TRBJ2-2
clone_size: NA
v_call: TRBV6-5
cdr3_aa: CASIQGPGDGGELFF
cdr3_nt: TGTGCCAGCATCCAGGGGCCGGGGGATGGCGGGGAGCTGTTTTTT

d_call: TRBD1
j_call: TRBJ2-1
clone_size: NA
v_call: TRBV11-2
cdr3_aa: CASSQSQQGVLYNEQFF
cdr3_nt: TGTGCCAGCAGCCAATCTCAACAGGGGGTCCTCTACAATGAGCAGTTCTTC

d_call: TRBD1
j_call: TRBJ2-5
clone_size: NA
v_call: TRBV5-8
cdr3_aa: CASSPGQGSEETQYF
cdr3_nt: TGTGCCAGCAGCCCCGGACAGGGATCGGAGGAGACCCAGTACTTC

d_call: NA
j_call: TRBJ1-1
clone_size: NA
v_call: TRBV10-3
cdr3_aa: CAISDNPGANTEAFF
cdr3_nt: TGTGCCATCAGTGATAATCCGGGGGCCAACACTGAAGCTTTCTTT

d_call: NA
j_call: TRBJ1-5
clone_size: few
v_call: TRBV7-2
cdr3_aa: CASSSVLGQPQHF
cdr3_nt: TGTGCCAGCAGCTCCGTATTGGGTCAGCCCCAGCATTTT

d_call: TRBD2
j_call: TRBJ2-1
clone_size: NA
v_call: TRBV28
cdr3_aa: CASSSRNLAGEYNEQFF
cdr3_nt: TGTGCCAGCAGTTCCCGAAACCTAGCGGGAGAGTACAATGAGCAGTTCTTC

d_call: NA
j_call: TRBJ2-3
clone_size: NA
v_call: TRBV7-9
cdr3_aa: CASSPRQFQATDTQYF
cdr3_nt: TGTGCCAGCAGCCCACGACAGTTCCAGGCCACAGATACGCAGTATTTT

d_call: TRBD1
j_call: TRBJ1-1
clone_size: medium-sized
v_call: TRBV4-1
cdr3_aa: CASSHGQGNTEAFF
cdr3_nt: TGCGCCAGCAGCCACGGACAGGGGAACACTGAAGCTTTCTTT

d_call: TRBD1
j_call: TRBJ1-1
clone_size: NA
v_call: TRBV15
cdr3_aa: CATSHRDRGIPEAFF
cdr3_nt: TGTGCCACCAGCCACCGGGACAGGGGAATTCCTGAAGCTTTCTTT

d_call: NA
j_call: TRBJ2-3
clone_size: once
v_call: TRBV21-1
cdr3_aa: CASSKGRGSSTDTQYF
cdr3_nt: TGTGCCAGCAGCAAAGGGAGGGGGTCTAGCACAGATACGCAGTATTTT

d_call: NA
j_call: TRBJ1-2
clone_size: NA
v_call: TRBV19
cdr3_aa: CASSIQTANYGYTF
cdr3_nt: TGTGCCAGTAGTATTCAGACCGCTAACTATGGCTACACCTTC

d_call: TRBD1
j_call: TRBJ1-2
clone_size: NA
v_call: TRBV7-2
cdr3_aa: CASSPRSGTGDGYTF
cdr3_nt: TGTGCCAGCAGCCCGAGGTCCGGGACAGGGGATGGCTACACCTTC

d_call: NA
j_call: TRBJ2-3
clone_size: NA
v_call: TRBV7-2
cdr3_aa: CASSLHTDTQYF
cdr3_nt: TGTGCCAGCAGCCTACACACAGATACGCAGTATTTT

d_call: NA
j_call: TRBJ2-1
clone_size: NA
v_call: TRBV5-4
cdr3_aa: CASSLYGSREQFF
cdr3_nt: TGTGCCAGCAGCTTGTACGGATCTCGCGAGCAGTTCTTC

d_call: TRBD1
j_call: TRBJ2-3
clone_size: NA
v_call: TRBV5-1
cdr3_aa: CASSLGTGQDTQYF
cdr3_nt: TGCGCCAGCAGCTTGGGGACAGGCCAAGATACGCAGTATTTT

d_call: TRBD1
j_call: TRBJ1-5
clone_size: NA
v_call: TRBV2
cdr3_aa: CASREDRGNQPQHF
cdr3_nt: TGTGCCAGCAGGGAGGACAGGGGAAATCAGCCCCAGCATTTT

d_call: NA
j_call: TRBJ2-1
clone_size: NA
v_call: TRBV7-2
cdr3_aa: CASSLGRTDEQFF
cdr3_nt: TGTGCCAGCAGCTTAGGGAGAACGGATGAGCAGTTCTTC

d_call: NA
j_call: TRBJ2-3
clone_size: NA
v_call: TRBV9
cdr3_aa: CASSGRSTADTQYF
cdr3_nt: TGTGCCAGCAGCGGCCGATCGACCGCGGATACGCAGTATTTT

d_call: NA
j_call: TRBJ2-3
clone_size: NA
v_call: TRBV6-1
cdr3_aa: CASSEADTQYF
cdr3_nt: TGTGCCAGCAGTGAAGCAGATACGCAGTATTTT

d_call: TRBD2
j_call: TRBJ2-7
clone_size: NA
v_call: TRBV7-2
cdr3_aa: CASSRGLAGGSEQYF
cdr3_nt: TGTGCCAGCAGCCGGGGACTAGCGGGAGGAAGTGAGCAGTACTTC

d_call: NA
j_call: TRBJ1-4
clone_size: NA
v_call: TRBV7-2
cdr3_aa: CASSLNAGTGNEKLFF
cdr3_nt: TGTGCCAGCAGCTTAAACGCCGGGACTGGCAATGAAAAACTGTTTTTT

d_call: TRBD1
j_call: TRBJ2-7
clone_size: NA
v_call: TRBV10-1
cdr3_aa: CASSDPSTGDDEQYF
cdr3_nt: TGCGCCAGCAGTGACCCTTCGACAGGGGATGACGAGCAGTACTTC

d_call: NA
j_call: TRBJ1-6
clone_size: NA
v_call: TRBV28
cdr3_aa: CASSSPDSPLHF
cdr3_nt: TGTGCCAGCAGTTCGCCGGATTCACCCCTCCACTTT

d_call: NA
j_call: TRBJ2-6
clone_size: NA
v_call: TRBV2
cdr3_aa: CASRPLVSGANVLTF
cdr3_nt: TGTGCCAGCAGACCCCTAGTCTCTGGGGCCAACGTCCTGACTTTC

d_call: NA
j_call: TRBJ2-3
clone_size: NA
v_call: TRBV6-5
cdr3_aa: CASSPPPSFTDTQYF
cdr3_nt: TGTGCCAGCAGCCCACCCCCTAGCTTCACAGATACGCAGTATTTT

d_call: TRBD1
j_call: TRBJ1-2
clone_size: NA
v_call: TRBV10-3
cdr3_aa: CAISPTGGSYGYTF
cdr3_nt: TGTGCCATCAGTCCGACAGGGGGCAGCTACGGCTACACCTTC

d_call: NA
j_call: TRBJ1-6
clone_size: NA
v_call: TRBV4-3
cdr3_aa: CASSQGFSNNSPLHF
cdr3_nt: TGCGCCAGCAGCCAAGGGTTTAGTAATAATTCACCCCTCCACTTT

d_call: TRBD2
j_call: TRBJ2-1
clone_size: NA
v_call: TRBV2
cdr3_aa: CASSEAGLASNEQFF
cdr3_nt: TGTGCCAGCAGTGAAGCGGGACTAGCATCCAATGAGCAGTTCTTC

d_call: TRBD2
j_call: TRBJ2-7
clone_size: NA
v_call: TRBV4-3
cdr3_aa: CASSQDTSGRGEQYF
cdr3_nt: TGCGCCAGCAGCCAAGACACTAGCGGGAGAGGCGAGCAGTACTTC

d_call: TRBD1
j_call: TRBJ2-3
clone_size: NA
v_call: TRBV9
cdr3_aa: CASSPRGTGATDTQYF
cdr3_nt: TGTGCCAGCAGCCCCCGCGGGACAGGGGCGACAGATACGCAGTATTTT

d_call: NA
j_call: TRBJ1-1
clone_size: NA
v_call: TRBV10-2
cdr3_aa: CASRTANTEAFF
cdr3_nt: TGCGCCAGCAGGACAGCGAACACTGAAGCTTTCTTT